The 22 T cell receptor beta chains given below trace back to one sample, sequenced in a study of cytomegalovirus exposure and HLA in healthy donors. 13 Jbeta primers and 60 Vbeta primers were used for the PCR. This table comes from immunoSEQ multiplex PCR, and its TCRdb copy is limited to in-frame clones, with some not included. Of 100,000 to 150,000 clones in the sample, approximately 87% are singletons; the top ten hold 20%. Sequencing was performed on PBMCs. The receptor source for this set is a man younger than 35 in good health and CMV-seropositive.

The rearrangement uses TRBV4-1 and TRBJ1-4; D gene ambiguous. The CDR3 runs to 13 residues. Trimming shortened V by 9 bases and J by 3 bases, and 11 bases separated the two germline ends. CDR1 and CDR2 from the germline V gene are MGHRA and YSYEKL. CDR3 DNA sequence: TGCGCCAGTTCCAGAGGAGCTAATGAAAAACTGTTTTTT. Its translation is CASSRGANEKLFF.

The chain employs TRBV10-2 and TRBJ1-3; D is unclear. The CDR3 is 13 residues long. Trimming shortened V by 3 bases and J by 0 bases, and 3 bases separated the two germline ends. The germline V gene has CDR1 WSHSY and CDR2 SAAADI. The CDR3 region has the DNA TGCGCCAGCAGTGACAGCTCTGGAAACACCATATATTTT. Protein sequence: CASSDSSGNTIYF.

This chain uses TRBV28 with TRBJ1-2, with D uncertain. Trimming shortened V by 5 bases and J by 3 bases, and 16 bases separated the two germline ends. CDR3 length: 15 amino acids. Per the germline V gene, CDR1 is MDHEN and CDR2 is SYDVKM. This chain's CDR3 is CASSNPTDWDYGYTF. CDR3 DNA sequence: TGTGCCAGCAGTAATCCCACGGACTGGGACTATGGCTACACCTTC.

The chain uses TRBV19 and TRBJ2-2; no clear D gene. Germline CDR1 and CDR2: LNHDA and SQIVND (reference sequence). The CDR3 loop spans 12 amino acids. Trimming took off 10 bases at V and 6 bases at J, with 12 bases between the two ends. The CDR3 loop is CATDVGAGELFF. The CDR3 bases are TGTGCCACCGATGTAGGAGCCGGGGAGCTGTTTTTT.

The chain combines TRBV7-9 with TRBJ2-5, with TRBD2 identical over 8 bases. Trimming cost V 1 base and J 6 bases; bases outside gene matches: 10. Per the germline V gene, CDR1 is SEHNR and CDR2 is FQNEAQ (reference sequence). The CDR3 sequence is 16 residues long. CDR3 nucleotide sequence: TGTGCCAGCAGCTTAGACGGGGGGGGGACTCAGAAGACCCAGTACTTC. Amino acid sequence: CASSLDGGGTQKTQYF.

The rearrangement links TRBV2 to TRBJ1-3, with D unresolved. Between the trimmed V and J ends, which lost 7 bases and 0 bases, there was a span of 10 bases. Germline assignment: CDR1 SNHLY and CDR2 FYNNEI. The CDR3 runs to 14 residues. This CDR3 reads CASTEGSSGNTIYF. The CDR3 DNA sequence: TGTGCCAGCACCGAAGGGAGCTCTGGAAACACCATATATTTT.

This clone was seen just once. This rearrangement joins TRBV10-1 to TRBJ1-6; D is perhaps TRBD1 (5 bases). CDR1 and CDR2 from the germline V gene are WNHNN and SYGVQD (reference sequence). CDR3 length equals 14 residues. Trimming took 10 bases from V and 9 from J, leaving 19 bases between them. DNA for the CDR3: TGCGCCAAAGGGCAGGGCAGGTTCGGTTCACCCCTCCACTTT. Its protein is CAKGQGRFGSPLHF.

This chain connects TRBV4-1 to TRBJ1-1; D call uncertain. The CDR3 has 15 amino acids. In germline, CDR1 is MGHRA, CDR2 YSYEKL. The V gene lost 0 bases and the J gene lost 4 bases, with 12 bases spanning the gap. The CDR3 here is CASSQEARAGTEAFF. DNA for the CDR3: TGCGCCAGCAGCCAAGAGGCGAGGGCGGGCACTGAAGCTTTCTTT.

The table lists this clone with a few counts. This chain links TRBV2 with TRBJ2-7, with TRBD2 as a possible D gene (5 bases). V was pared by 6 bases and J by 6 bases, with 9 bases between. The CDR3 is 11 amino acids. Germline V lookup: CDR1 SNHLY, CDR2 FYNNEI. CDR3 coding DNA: TGTGCCAGCAGCCCACGGGGCGAGCAGTACTTC. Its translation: CASSPRGEQYF.

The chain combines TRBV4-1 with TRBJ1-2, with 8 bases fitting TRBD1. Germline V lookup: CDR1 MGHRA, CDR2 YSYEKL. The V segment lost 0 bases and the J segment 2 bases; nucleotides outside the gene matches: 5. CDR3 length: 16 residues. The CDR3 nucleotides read TGCGCCAGCAGCCAAGAGGACAGGGAGGCCAACTATGGCTACACCTTC. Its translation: CASSQEDREANYGYTF.

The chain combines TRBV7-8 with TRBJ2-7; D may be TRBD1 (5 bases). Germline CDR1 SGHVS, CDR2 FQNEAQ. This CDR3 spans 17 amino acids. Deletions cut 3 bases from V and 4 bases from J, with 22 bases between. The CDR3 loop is CASSFLTQSRETYEQYF. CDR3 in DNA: TGTGCCAGCAGCTTCCTAACCCAATCCAGGGAAACATACGAGCAGTACTTC.

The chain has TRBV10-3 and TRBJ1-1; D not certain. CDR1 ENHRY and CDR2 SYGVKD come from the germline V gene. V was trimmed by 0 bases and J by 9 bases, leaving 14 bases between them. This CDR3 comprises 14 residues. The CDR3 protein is CAISESEQPRKAFF. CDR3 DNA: TGTGCCATCAGTGAGTCGGAGCAGCCGCGGAAAGCTTTCTTT.

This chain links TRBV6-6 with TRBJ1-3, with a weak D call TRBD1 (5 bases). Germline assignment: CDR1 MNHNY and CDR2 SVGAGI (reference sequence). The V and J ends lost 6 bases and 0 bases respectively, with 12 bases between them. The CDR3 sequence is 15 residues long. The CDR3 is CASSQQVFSGNTIYF. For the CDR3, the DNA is TGTGCCAGCAGCCAACAGGTATTCTCTGGAAACACCATATATTTT.

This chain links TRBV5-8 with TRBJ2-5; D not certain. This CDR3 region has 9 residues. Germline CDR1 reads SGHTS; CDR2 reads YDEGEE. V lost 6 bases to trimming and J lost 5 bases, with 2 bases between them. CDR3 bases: TGTGCCAGCACGGAGACCCAGTACTTC. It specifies CASTETQYF.

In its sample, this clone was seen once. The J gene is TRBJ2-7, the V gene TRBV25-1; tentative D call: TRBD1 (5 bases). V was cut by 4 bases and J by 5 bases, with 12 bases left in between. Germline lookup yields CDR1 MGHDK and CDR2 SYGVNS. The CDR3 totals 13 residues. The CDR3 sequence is CASSGPGQDEQYF. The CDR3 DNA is TGTGCCAGCAGTGGGCCAGGGCAGGACGAGCAGTACTTC.

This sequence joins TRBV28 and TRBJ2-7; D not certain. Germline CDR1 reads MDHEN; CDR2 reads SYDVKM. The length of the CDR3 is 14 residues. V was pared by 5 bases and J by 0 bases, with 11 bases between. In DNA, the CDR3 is TGTGCCAGCAGTCCTGCCTGGCTCTCCTACGAGCAGTACTTC. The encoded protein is CASSPAWLSYEQYF.

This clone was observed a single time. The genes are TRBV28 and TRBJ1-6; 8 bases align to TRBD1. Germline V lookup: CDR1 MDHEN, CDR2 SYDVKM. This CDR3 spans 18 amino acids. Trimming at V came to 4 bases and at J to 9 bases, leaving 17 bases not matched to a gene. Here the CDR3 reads CASSSGQAALSSGSPLHF. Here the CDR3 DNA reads TGTGCCAGCAGTTCGGGACAGGCGGCCCTATCGAGCGGTTCACCCCTCCACTTT.

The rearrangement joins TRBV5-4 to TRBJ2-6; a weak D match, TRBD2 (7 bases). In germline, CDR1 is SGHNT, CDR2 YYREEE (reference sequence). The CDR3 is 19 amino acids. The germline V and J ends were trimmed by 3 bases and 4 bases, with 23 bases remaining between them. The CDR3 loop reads CASSSLGGGPPSGANVLTF. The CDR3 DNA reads TGTGCCAGCAGCTCTTTAGGGGGGGGGCCCCCTTCCGGGGCCAACGTCCTGACTTTC.

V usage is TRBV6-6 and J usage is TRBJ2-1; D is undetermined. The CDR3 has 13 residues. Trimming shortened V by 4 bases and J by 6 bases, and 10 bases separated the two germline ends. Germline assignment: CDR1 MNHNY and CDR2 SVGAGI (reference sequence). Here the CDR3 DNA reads TGTGCCAGCAGTTCGTTGCCACTCAATGAGCAGTTCTTC. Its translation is CASSSLPLNEQFF.

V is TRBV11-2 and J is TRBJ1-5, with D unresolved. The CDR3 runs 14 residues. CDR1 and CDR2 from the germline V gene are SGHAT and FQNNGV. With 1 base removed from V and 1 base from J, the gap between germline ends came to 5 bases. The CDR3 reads CASSLGRSNQPQHF. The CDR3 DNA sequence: TGTGCCAGCAGCTTAGGCAGAAGCAATCAGCCCCAGCATTTT. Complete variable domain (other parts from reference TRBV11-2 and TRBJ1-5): EAGVAQSPRYKIIEKRQSVAFWCNPISGHATLYWYQQILGQGPKLLIQFQNNGVVDDSQLPKDRFSAERLKGVDSTLKIQPAKLEDSAVYLCASSLGRSNQPQHFGDGTRLSIL.

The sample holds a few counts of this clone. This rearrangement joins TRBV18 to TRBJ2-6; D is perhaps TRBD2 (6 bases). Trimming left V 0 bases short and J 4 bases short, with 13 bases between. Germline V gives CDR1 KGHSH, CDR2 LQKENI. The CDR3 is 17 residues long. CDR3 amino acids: CASSPPGGLRGANVLTF. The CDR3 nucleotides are TGTGCCAGCTCACCACCAGGAGGGCTTCGAGGGGCCAACGTCCTGACTTTC.

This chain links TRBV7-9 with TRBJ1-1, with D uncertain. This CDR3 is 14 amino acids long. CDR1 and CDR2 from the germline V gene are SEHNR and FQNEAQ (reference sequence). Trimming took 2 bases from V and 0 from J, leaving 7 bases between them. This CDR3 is CASSLSVMNTEAFF. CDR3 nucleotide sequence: TGTGCCAGCAGCTTATCAGTTATGAACACTGAAGCTTTCTTT.